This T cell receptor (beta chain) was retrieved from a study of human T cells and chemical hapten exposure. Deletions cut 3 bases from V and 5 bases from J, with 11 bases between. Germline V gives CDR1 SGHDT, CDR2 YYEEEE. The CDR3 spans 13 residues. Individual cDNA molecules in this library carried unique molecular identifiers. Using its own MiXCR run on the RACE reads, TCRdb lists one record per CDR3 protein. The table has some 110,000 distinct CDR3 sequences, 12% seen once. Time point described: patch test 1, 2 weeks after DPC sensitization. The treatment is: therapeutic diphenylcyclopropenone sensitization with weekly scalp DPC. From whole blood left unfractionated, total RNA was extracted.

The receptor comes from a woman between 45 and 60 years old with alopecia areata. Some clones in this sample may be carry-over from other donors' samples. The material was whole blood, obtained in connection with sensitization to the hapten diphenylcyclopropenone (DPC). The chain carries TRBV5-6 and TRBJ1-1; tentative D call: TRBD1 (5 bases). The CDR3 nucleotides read TGTGCCAGCAGCTGGGGACGGCAAACTGAAGCTTTCTTT. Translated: CASSWGRQTEAFF. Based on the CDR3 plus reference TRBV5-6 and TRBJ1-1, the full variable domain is DAGVTQSPTHLIKTRGQQVTLRCSPKSGHDTVSWYQQALGQGPQFIFQYYEEEERQRGNFPDRFSGHQFPNYSSELNVNALLLGDSALYLCASSWGRQTEAFFGQGTRLTVV.